This entry is about one T cell receptor beta chain. The sample holds many counts of this clonotype. This receptor's antigen is unknown. No qualities accompany the bases; no much larger clone lies one base away. This record belongs to a study of Graves' ophthalmopathy and Graves' hyperthyroidism (dated by TCRdb to between 2018 and 2020). At the level of the whole study: Stable hyperthyroidism was defined as no progression to ophthalmopathy within 18 months of follow-up. In total, 135 blood samples were TCR-sequenced: under 45 ophthalmopathy, roughly 77 hyperthyroidism and around 17 hyperthyroidism-to-ophthalmopathy patients. An independent validation cohort comprised about 20 hyperthyroidism patients and about 16 patients who later progressed from hyperthyroidism to ophthalmopathy. Following sampling, methimazole starting at 30 mg daily was administered to hyperthyroidism patients, and high-dose intravenous methylprednisolone was administered to ophthalmopathy patients. T-cell repertoires of thyroid tissue and blood were compared in six or seven hyperthyroidism patients. TCR beta repertoire signatures were used to distinguish Graves' ophthalmopathy from Graves' hyperthyroidism and to predict progression to ophthalmopathy. To explore V-J signatures that distinguish ophthalmopathy from hyperthyroidism, a discovery set of about a hundred patients was enrolled, made up of 40 to 45 with ophthalmopathy and around 57 with stable hyperthyroidism.

For repertoire sequencing, the TCR beta CDR3 regions were amplified from RNA transcripts. The first round was an RT-PCR using HTBI primers with the Qiagen OneStep RT-PCR kit, and this first round was followed by a second-round multiplex PCR, then size selection and purification. Libraries were sequenced paired-end with 100 bp reads on an Illumina HiSeq2000. The authors processed their data as follows. SOAPnuke was used for read processing, and reads with adapters, uncalled bases, a mean Phred below 15, or no exact constant-primer or identifier match were discarded. COPE v1.2.5 was used to merge the high-quality paired reads. Clonotypes were defined as unique nucleotide sequences and were aligned to IMGT TRB V, D and J references using MiTCR v1.1. The analysis was limited to V-J combinations with a frequency above 0.0001, which together covered about 99% of repertoires. For each V-J combination, a TCR clonal expansion and chaos score was defined as the ratio of F50 clonal expansion to chaos observed in the TCRdist matrix. Features were reduced by Welch's t-statistics and random forest to approximately 13 V-J combinations, which fed a naive Bayes classifier. Thyroid-blood repertoire similarity was quantified with the Morisita-Horn index. The public reads were run again by TCRdb, first through fastp at Q25 and then through MiXCR, and only productive beta chains were kept. All rows with the same CDR3 protein become a single entry with the most common DNA and genes. The V and J calls and clone size are TCRdb's, not the authors'. Recorded for this sample are 500,000 to 600,000 distinct CDR3 sequences; less than 40% of them occurred a single time. About 4% of the sample is taken by the ten largest.

The CDR3 has 16 amino acids, counting the end cysteine and phenylalanine. Just the 48-base CDR3 DNA is kept, in frame starting at base 1. Per the germline V gene (reference sequence), SGHKS is the CDR1 and YYEKEE is the CDR2. V loses 3 bases at its end and J loses 8 bases; junction bases beyond the gene matches: 15. General conclusions and limits of the study: In validation, the model predicted ophthalmopathy progression with over 60% sensitivity and approximately 72% specificity; some twelve predicted patients were CT-confirmed with GO in a median of around 6.5 months. Most of the expanded thyroid clonotypes with a frequency above 0.001 were also detected in blood, and it was suggested that the thyroid immune response may be reflected by blood repertoires. In cross-validation, the 13-signature model distinguished ophthalmopathy from stable hyperthyroidism with approximately 90% sensitivity and roughly 81% specificity, and in the test set the corresponding values were roughly 80% and 76%. No statistical method was used to set the sample size in advance, and the investigators knew which group each participant was assigned to.

Hyperthyroidism patients were newly diagnosed, were aged 18 to 65 years, and had a disease duration under 2 months. Anyone with other autoimmune diseases, uncontrolled infections, pregnancy or lactation was excluded from the study. Clinical symptoms, serum thyroxine, TRAb, thyroid ultrasound and orbital computed tomography formed the basis of the diagnosis. Trizol reagent was used to extract the total RNA, and its quality was then checked on an Agilent 2100 Bioanalyzer. Sequenced material: peripheral blood or thyroid tissue (not recorded which). The clonotype originates from an adult man with Graves' hyperthyroidism. The receptor chain draws on TRBV5-5 and TRBJ1-2, with TRBD1 matching 8 junction bases. The nucleotide sequence reads TGTGCCAGCAGCTCGGCCAATCCTACAGGGGGGCGCGGCTACACCTTC. The encoded protein is CASSSANPTGGRGYTF.